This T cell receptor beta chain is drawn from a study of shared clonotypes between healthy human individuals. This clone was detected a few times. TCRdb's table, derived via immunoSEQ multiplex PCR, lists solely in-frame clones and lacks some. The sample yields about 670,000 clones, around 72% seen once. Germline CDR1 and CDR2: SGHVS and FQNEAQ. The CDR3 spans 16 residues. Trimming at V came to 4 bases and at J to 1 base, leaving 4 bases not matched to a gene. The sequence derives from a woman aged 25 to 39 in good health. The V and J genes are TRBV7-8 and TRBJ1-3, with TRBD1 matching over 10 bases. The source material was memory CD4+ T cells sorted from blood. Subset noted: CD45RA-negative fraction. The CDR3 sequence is CASSYGDRGSGNTIYF. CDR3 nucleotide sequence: TGTGCCAGCAGCTATGGGGACAGGGGATCTGGAAACACCATATATTTT.